A selection of T cell receptor beta chains follows, all from one sample in a study of T cell responses to AZD1222 COVID-19 vaccine. Produced via immunoSEQ multiplex PCR; TCRdb's table is partial and in-frame only. Among around 150,000 clones listed, around 92% were seen once. The source was peripheral blood, collected on day 0 of AZD1222 vaccination. The receptors come from an adult in good health. Each CDR3 is given with its conserved first and last residue. Fields, in order: D gene, V gene, clone size, J gene, CDR3 protein, CDR3 DNA. A D gene is named only where the DNA matches it firmly. Clone size is not always given. Where it is, it says once, few, many or a class for expanded clones.

D: TRBD2; V: TRBV6-5; size: NA; J: TRBJ2-7; CDR3: CASSYSRGAHEQYF; DNA: TGTGCCAGCAGTTACTCGCGGGGGGCCCACGAGCAGTACTTC
D: NA; V: TRBV2; size: NA; J: TRBJ2-4; CDR3: CASSATENIQYF; DNA: TGTGCCAGCAGCGCCACAGAAAACATTCAGTACTTC
D: NA; V: TRBV28; size: NA; J: TRBJ1-2; CDR3: CASSVSTGLNYGYTF; DNA: TGTGCCAGCAGTGTCTCGACAGGACTCAACTATGGCTACACCTTC
D: NA; V: TRBV19; size: once; J: TRBJ2-7; CDR3: CASSIARNTYEQYF; DNA: TGTGCCAGTAGTATTGCCAGGAATACCTACGAGCAGTACTTC
D: NA; V: TRBV2; size: NA; J: TRBJ1-5; CDR3: CASSKEIGNQPQHF; DNA: TGTGCCAGCAGTAAAGAGATTGGGAATCAGCCCCAGCATTTT
D: TRBD2; V: TRBV5-1; size: NA; J: TRBJ2-1; CDR3: CASSFGTSGSDEQFF; DNA: TGCGCCAGCAGCTTCGGGACTAGCGGGAGCGATGAGCAGTTCTTC
D: NA; V: TRBV29-1; size: NA; J: TRBJ2-3; CDR3: CSVLTVSTDTQYF; DNA: TGCAGCGTTCTGACAGTGAGCACAGATACGCAGTATTTT
D: TRBD2; V: TRBV11-2; size: NA; J: TRBJ2-5; CDR3: CASSLDLGLAGDTQYF; DNA: TGTGCCAGCAGCTTAGATCTGGGACTAGCGGGAGACACACAGTACTTC
D: TRBD2; V: TRBV11-3; size: once; J: TRBJ2-2; CDR3: CASSLDTTSGVTGELFF; DNA: TGTGCCAGCAGCTTAGATACTACTAGCGGGGTTACCGGGGAGCTGTTTTTT
D: TRBD2; V: TRBV6-2/TRBV6-3; size: few; J: TRBJ2-7; CDR3: CASSYTGGFSHYEQYF; DNA: TGTGCCAGCAGTTACACGGGAGGATTCTCACACTACGAGCAGTACTTC
D: NA; V: TRBV30; size: NA; J: TRBJ1-4; CDR3: CAWGKGRDREKLFF; DNA: TGTGCCTGGGGAAAGGGGAGAGACAGAGAAAAACTGTTTTTT
D: TRBD1; V: TRBV7-9; size: NA; J: TRBJ1-1; CDR3: CASSLLPGQGNTEAFF; DNA: TGTGCCAGCAGCTTACTTCCGGGACAGGGGAACACTGAAGCTTTCTTT
D: TRBD1; V: TRBV15; size: NA; J: TRBJ1-1; CDR3: CATSSPGTGGEAFF; DNA: TGTGCCACCAGCAGCCCCGGGACAGGGGGTGAAGCTTTCTTT
D: NA; V: TRBV7-9; size: NA; J: TRBJ1-1; CDR3: CASSLEGSATEAFF; DNA: TGTGCCAGCAGCTTAGAGGGCAGCGCCACTGAAGCTTTCTTT
D: NA; V: TRBV25-1; size: NA; J: TRBJ1-3; CDR3: CLDRTPHRTIYF; DNA: TGTTTGGACAGAACGCCCCATCGCACCATATATTTT
D: TRBD1; V: TRBV2; size: NA; J: TRBJ1-2; CDR3: CASRAGTGNYGYTF; DNA: TGTGCCAGCAGGGCCGGGACAGGGAACTATGGCTACACCTTC
D: NA; V: TRBV4-3; size: few; J: TRBJ2-7; CDR3: CASSQELGDRTYEQYF; DNA: TGCGCCAGCAGCCAAGAATTGGGGGATCGGACCTACGAGCAGTACTTC
D: TRBD1; V: TRBV5-1; size: NA; J: TRBJ2-5; CDR3: CASSWGTGLETQYF; DNA: TGCGCCAGCAGCTGGGGGACAGGGTTGGAGACCCAGTACTTC
D: NA; V: TRBV24-1; size: NA; J: TRBJ1-2; CDR3: CATSGGRGGYTF; DNA: TGTGCCACCAGTGGTGGCCGCGGTGGCTACACCTTC
D: NA; V: TRBV19; size: NA; J: TRBJ2-7; CDR3: CASSVMAAGAYEQYF; DNA: TGTGCCAGTAGTGTGATGGCGGCAGGGGCCTACGAGCAGTACTTC
D: TRBD2; V: TRBV4-1; size: NA; J: TRBJ2-3; CDR3: CASRGTRVNGTQYF; DNA: TGCGCCAGCCGCGGGACTAGGGTAAACGGTACGCAGTATTTT
D: NA; V: TRBV7-2; size: NA; J: TRBJ2-7; CDR3: CASSLGYESSYEQYF; DNA: TGTGCCAGCAGCTTAGGTTACGAGAGCTCCTACGAGCAGTACTTC
D: TRBD1; V: TRBV28; size: NA; J: TRBJ1-5; CDR3: CASSLGTEHQPQHF; DNA: TGTGCCAGCAGTTTGGGGACAGAACATCAGCCCCAGCATTTT
D: TRBD1; V: TRBV5-4; size: NA; J: TRBJ1-4; CDR3: CASNTGGGDEKLFF; DNA: TGTGCCAGCAACACAGGGGGCGGCGATGAAAAACTGTTTTTT
D: NA; V: TRBV19; size: NA; J: TRBJ2-7; CDR3: CASSIGQDFSYEQYF; DNA: TGTGCCAGTAGTATAGGACAGGACTTCTCCTACGAGCAGTACTTC
D: NA; V: TRBV7-8; size: NA; J: TRBJ2-1; CDR3: CASSLVGEFNEQFF; DNA: TGTGCCAGCAGCTTAGTAGGCGAATTTAATGAGCAGTTCTTC
D: NA; V: TRBV6-5; size: NA; J: TRBJ1-2; CDR3: CASRGWQGSNYGYTF; DNA: TGTGCCAGCAGGGGGTGGCAGGGGTCTAACTATGGCTACACCTTC
D: NA; V: TRBV6-5; size: NA; J: TRBJ2-7; CDR3: CASTGQNYEQYF; DNA: TGTGCCAGCACGGGGCAGAACTACGAGCAGTACTTC
D: TRBD2; V: TRBV7-2; size: once; J: TRBJ2-2; CDR3: CASSSSGSGGELFF; DNA: TGTGCCAGCAGCTCTAGCGGGAGTGGCGGGGAGCTGTTTTTT
D: TRBD1; V: TRBV11-1; size: NA; J: TRBJ2-7; CDR3: CASSTRQGLNEQYF; DNA: TGTGCCAGCAGCACCCGACAGGGGCTGAACGAGCAGTACTTC
D: TRBD2; V: TRBV30; size: NA; J: TRBJ2-7; CDR3: CAQSGGRGQYF; DNA: TGTGCCCAGTCGGGGGGGCGCGGGCAGTACTTC
D: NA; V: TRBV10-3; size: NA; J: TRBJ1-5; CDR3: CAISESLGDQPQHF; DNA: TGTGCCATCAGTGAGTCCCTGGGGGATCAGCCCCAGCATTTT
D: NA; V: TRBV19; size: NA; J: TRBJ1-3; CDR3: CASSVAVQTGNTIYF; DNA: TGTGCCAGTAGCGTAGCGGTTCAGACGGGAAACACCATATATTTT
D: NA; V: TRBV13; size: NA; J: TRBJ1-2; CDR3: CASSPGGGQPYGYTF; DNA: TGTGCCAGCAGCCCCGGGGGTGGACAGCCCTATGGCTACACCTTC
D: NA; V: TRBV9; size: NA; J: TRBJ2-3; CDR3: CASSVAAGEDTQYF; DNA: TGTGCCAGCAGCGTAGCGGCCGGGGAAGATACGCAGTATTTT
D: NA; V: TRBV29-1; size: NA; J: TRBJ1-2; CDR3: CSVKGGDYGYTF; DNA: TGCAGCGTTAAGGGGGGCGACTATGGCTACACCTTC
D: NA; V: TRBV4-2; size: NA; J: TRBJ1-5; CDR3: CASSQTTEPYQPQHF; DNA: TGTGCCAGCAGCCAAACGACAGAGCCTTATCAGCCCCAGCATTTT
D: NA; V: TRBV19; size: NA; J: TRBJ2-3; CDR3: CASKDRGTDTQYF; DNA: TGTGCCAGTAAGGACCGAGGCACAGATACGCAGTATTTT
D: NA; V: TRBV30; size: NA; J: TRBJ1-5; CDR3: CAWSPGTTSNQPQHF; DNA: TGTGCCTGGAGTCCTGGGACAACTAGCAATCAGCCCCAGCATTTT
D: TRBD1; V: TRBV6-5; size: NA; J: TRBJ2-5; CDR3: CASSLGQGGWESQYF; DNA: TGTGCCAGCAGCCTGGGACAGGGAGGATGGGAATCCCAGTACTTC
D: TRBD2; V: TRBV18; size: NA; J: TRBJ2-7; CDR3: CASSPNVAGVGSYEQYF; DNA: TGTGCCAGCTCACCGAACGTAGCGGGAGTGGGCTCCTACGAGCAGTACTTC
D: NA; V: TRBV27; size: NA; J: TRBJ1-2; CDR3: CASSPLSPTLSYGYTF; DNA: TGTGCCAGCAGCCCTCTTAGTCCAACCCTTTCCTATGGCTACACCTTC
D: NA; V: TRBV2; size: NA; J: TRBJ2-6; CDR3: CASSGEGANVLTF; DNA: TGTGCCAGCAGTGGTGAGGGGGCCAACGTCCTGACTTTC
D: NA; V: TRBV7-3; size: NA; J: TRBJ2-2; CDR3: CASSLGAGELFF; DNA: TGTGCCAGCAGCTTAGGGGCCGGGGAGCTGTTTTTT
D: TRBD2; V: TRBV3-1/TRBV3-2; size: NA; J: TRBJ2-5; CDR3: CASSQDLGGGYQETQYF; DNA: TGTGCCAGCAGCCAAGATCTTGGCGGGGGATACCAAGAGACCCAGTACTTC
D: NA; V: TRBV7-2; size: NA; J: TRBJ1-2; CDR3: CASSLEAGNYGYTF; DNA: TGTGCCAGCAGCTTAGAGGCCGGTAACTATGGCTACACCTTC
D: NA; V: TRBV27; size: NA; J: TRBJ2-5; CDR3: CASTQETQYF; DNA: TGTGCCAGCACCCAAGAGACCCAGTACTTC